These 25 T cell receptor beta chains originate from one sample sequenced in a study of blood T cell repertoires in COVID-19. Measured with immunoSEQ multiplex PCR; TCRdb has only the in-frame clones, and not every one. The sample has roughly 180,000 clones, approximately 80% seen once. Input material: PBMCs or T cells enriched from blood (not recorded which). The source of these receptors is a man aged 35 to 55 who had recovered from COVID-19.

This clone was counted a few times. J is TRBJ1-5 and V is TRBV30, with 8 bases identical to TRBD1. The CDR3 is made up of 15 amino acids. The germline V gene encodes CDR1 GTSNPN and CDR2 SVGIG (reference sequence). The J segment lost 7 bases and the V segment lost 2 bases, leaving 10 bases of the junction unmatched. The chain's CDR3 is CAWSPDRVSGQPQHF. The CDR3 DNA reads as TGTGCCTGGAGTCCGGACAGGGTAAGCGGACAGCCCCAGCATTTT.

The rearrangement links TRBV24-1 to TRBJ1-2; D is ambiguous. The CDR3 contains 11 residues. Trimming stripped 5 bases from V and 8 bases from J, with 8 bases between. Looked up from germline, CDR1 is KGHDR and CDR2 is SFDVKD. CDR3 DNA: TGTGCCACCAGTGCCGTGCGGGGCTACACCTTC. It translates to CATSAVRGYTF.

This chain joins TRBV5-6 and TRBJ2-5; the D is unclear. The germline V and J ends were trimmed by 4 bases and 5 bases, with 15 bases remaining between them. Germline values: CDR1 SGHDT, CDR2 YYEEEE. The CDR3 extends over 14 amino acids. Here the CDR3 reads CASSAAFGSETQYF. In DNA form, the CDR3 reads TGTGCCAGCAGCGCCGCTTTCGGGTCGGAGACCCAGTACTTC.

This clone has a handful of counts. The CDR3 sequence is CASSEQGARYGYTF. CDR3 DNA: TGTGCCAGCAGTGAGCAGGGGGCCAGATATGGCTACACCTTC. The V gene is TRBV2, the J gene TRBJ1-2, with TRBD1 matching over 8 bases. The CDR3 extends over 14 amino acids. Germline V gives CDR1 SNHLY, CDR2 FYNNEI. V dropped 3 bases and J dropped 5; count of bases not matched to a gene: 5.

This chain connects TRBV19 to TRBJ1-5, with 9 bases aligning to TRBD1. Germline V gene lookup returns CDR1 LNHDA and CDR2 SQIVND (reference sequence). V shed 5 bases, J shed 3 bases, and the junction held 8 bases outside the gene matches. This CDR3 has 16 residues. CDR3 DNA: TGTGCCAGTAGTGGAACCGGGACAGGGATCAATCAGCCCCAGCATTTT. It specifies CASSGTGTGINQPQHF.

CDR3 sequence: CASSFQGANPVPGYEQYF. The CDR3 DNA reads as TGTGCCAGCAGTTTCCAGGGGGCCAATCCCGTACCTGGCTACGAGCAGTACTTC. The chain couples TRBV28 to TRBJ2-7, with 8 bases matching TRBD1. The J segment lost 3 bases and the V segment lost 3 bases, leaving 16 bases of the junction unmatched. CDR1 is MDHEN and CDR2 is SYDVKM in the germline V gene. The length of the CDR3 is 18 residues.

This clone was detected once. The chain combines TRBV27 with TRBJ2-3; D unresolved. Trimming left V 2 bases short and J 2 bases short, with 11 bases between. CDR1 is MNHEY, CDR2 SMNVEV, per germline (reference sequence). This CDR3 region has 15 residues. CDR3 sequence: CASSLVQPNTDTQYF. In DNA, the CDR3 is TGTGCCAGCAGTTTAGTACAGCCAAACACAGATACGCAGTATTTT.

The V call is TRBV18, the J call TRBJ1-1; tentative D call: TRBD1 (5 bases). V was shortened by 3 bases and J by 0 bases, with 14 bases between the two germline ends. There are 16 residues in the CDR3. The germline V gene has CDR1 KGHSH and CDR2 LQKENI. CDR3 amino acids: CASSPSGDLMNTEAFF. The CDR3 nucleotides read TGTGCCAGCTCACCCTCGGGGGACCTGATGAACACTGAAGCTTTCTTT.

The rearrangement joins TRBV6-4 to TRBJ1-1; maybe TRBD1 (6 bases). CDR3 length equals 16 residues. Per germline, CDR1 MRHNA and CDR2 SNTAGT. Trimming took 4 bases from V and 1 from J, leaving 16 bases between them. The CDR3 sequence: CASSVSPTGTNTEAFF. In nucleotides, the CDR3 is TGTGCCAGCAGTGTCTCCCCAACAGGGACGAACACTGAAGCTTTCTTT.

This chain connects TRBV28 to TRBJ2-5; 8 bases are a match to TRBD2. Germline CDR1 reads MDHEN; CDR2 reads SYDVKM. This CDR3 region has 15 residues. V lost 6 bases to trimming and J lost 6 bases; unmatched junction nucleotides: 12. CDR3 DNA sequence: TGTGCCAGCAGCGCTCCCGGGGGGGCGCGAAAGACCCAGTACTTC. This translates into CASSAPGGARKTQYF.

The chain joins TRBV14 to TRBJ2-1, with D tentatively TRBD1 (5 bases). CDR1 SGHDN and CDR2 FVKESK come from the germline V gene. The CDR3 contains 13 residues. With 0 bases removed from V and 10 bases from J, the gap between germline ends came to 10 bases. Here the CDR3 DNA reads TGTGCCAGCAGCCAAGATCAGGGCCACGAGCAGTTCTTC. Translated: CASSQDQGHEQFF.

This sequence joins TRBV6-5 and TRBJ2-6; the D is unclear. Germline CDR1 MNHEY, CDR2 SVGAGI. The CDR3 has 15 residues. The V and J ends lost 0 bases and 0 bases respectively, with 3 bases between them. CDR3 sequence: CASSYSGSGANVLTF. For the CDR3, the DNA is TGTGCCAGCAGTTACTCCGGCTCTGGGGCCAACGTCCTGACTTTC.

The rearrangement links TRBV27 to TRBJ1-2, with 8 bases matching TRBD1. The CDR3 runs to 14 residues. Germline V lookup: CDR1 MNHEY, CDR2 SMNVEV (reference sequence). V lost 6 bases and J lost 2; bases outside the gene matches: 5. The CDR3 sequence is CASSLRGPNYGYTF. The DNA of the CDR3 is TGTGCCAGCAGCCTCAGGGGGCCGAACTATGGCTACACCTTC.

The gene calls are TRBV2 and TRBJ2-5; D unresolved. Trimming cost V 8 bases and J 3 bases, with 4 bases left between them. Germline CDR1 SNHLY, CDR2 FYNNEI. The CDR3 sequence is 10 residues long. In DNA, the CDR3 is TGTGCCAGCCGGGAAGAGACCCAGTACTTC. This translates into CASREETQYF.

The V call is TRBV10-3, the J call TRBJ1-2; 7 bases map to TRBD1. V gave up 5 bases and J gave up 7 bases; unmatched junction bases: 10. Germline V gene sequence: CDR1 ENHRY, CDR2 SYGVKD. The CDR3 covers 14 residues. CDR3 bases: TGTGCCATCAGTACACAGGGGATTACTGGTGGCTACACCTTC. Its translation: CAISTQGITGGYTF.

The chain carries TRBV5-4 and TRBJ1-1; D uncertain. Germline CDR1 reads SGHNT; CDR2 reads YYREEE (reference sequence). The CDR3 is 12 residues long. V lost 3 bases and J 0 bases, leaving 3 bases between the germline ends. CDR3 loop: CASSSVNTEAFF. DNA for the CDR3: TGTGCCAGCAGCTCAGTGAACACTGAAGCTTTCTTT.

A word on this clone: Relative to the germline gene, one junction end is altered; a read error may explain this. The CDR3 spells CAISDRGSDYPF. The CDR3 region has the DNA TGTGCCATTTCGGACAGGGGGTCGGATTACCCCTTC. This chain uses TRBV6-5 with TRBJ1-2, with 10 nucleotides matching TRBD1. This CDR3 region has 12 residues. Germline V gene data show CDR1 as MNHEY and CDR2 as SVGAGI.

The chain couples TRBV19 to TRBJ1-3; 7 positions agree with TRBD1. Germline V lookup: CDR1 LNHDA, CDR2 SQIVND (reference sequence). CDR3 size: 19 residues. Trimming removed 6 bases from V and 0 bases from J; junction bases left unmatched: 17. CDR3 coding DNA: TGTGCCAGTAGCCCCCCGGCGGGACAGTTCATGCCCTCTGGAAACACCATATATTTT. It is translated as CASSPPAGQFMPSGNTIYF. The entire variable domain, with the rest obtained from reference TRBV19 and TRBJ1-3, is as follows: DGGITQSPKYLFRKEGQNVTLSCEQNLNHDAMYWYRQDPGQGLRLIYYSQIVNDFQKGDIAEGYSVSREKKESFPLTVTSAQKNPTAFYLCASSPPAGQFMPSGNTIYFGEGSWLTVV.

This CDR3 is CAWSDAGTGSLSRTF. In DNA, the CDR3 is TGTGCCTGGAGTGACGCGGGGACAGGCTCCCTATCTCGGACCTTC. The V gene is TRBV30, the J gene TRBJ1-2, with TRBD1 matching over 8 bases. The CDR3 sequence is 15 residues long. The germline V gene encodes CDR1 GTSNPN and CDR2 SVGIG (reference sequence). The J segment lost 14 bases and the V segment lost 1 base, leaving 18 bases of the junction unmatched.

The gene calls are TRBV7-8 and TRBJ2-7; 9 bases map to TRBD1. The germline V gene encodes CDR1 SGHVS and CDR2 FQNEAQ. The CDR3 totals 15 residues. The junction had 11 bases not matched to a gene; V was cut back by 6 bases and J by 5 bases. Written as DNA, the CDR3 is TGTGCCAGCAGAAGATCCGGGACAGGGATTGACGAGCAGTACGTC. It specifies CASRRSGTGIDEQYV.

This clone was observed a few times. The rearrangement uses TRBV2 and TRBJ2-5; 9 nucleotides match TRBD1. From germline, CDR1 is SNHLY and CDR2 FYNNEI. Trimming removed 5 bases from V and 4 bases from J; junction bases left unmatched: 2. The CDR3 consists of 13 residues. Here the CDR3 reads CASSLGQGETQYF. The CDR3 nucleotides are TGTGCCAGCAGTCTGGGACAGGGAGAGACCCAGTACTTC. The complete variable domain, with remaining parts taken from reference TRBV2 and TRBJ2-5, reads EPEVTQTPSHQVTQMGQEVILRCVPISNHLYFYWYRQILGQKVEFLVSFYNNEISEKSEIFDDQFSVERPDGSNFTLKIRSTKLEDSAMYFCASSLGQGETQYFGPGTRLLVL.

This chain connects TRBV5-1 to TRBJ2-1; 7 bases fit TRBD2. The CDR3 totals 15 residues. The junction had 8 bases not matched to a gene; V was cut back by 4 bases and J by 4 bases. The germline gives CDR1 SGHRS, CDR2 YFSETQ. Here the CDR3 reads CASSLSVSGYNEQFF. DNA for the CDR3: TGCGCCAGCAGCCTCTCGGTTAGCGGGTACAATGAGCAGTTCTTC.

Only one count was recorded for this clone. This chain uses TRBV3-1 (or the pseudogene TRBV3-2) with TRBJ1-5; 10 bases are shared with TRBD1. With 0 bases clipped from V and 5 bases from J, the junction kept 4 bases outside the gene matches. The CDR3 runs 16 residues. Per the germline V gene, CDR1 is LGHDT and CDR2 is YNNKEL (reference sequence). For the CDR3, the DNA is TGTGCCAGCAGCCAAGATGGGGGACAGGGGTATCAGCCCCAGCATTTT. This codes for CASSQDGGQGYQPQHF.

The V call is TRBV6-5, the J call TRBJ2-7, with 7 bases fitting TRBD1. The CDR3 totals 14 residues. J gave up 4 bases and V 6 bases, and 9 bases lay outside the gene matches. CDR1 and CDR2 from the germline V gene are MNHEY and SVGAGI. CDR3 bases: TGTGCCAGCAGCTTAGACAGGGCTCTTTACGAGCAGTACGTC. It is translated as CASSLDRALYEQYV.

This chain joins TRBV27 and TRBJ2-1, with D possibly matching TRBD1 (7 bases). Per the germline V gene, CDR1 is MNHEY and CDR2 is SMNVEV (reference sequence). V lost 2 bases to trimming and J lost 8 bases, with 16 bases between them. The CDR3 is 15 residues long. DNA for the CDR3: TGTGCCAGCAGTTTAAAGGGGGCGCGGGGTGATGAGCAGTTCTTC. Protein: CASSLKGARGDEQFF.